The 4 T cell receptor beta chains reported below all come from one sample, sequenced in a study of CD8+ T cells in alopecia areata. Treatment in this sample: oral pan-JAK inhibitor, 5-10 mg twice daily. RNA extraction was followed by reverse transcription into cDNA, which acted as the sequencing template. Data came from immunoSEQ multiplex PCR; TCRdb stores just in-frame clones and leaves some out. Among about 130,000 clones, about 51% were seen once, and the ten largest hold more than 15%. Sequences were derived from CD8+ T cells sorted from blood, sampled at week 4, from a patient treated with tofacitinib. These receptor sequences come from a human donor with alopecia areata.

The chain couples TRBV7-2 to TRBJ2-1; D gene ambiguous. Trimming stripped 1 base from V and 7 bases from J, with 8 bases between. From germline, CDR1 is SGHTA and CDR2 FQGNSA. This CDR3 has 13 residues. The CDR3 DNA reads TGTGCCAGCAGCTTAGATCCTGATAATGAGCAGTTCTTC. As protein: CASSLDPDNEQFF.

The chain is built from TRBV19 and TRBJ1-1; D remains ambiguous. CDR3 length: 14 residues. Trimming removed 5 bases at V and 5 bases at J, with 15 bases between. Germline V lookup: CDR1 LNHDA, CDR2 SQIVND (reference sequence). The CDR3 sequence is CASSANPGVTEAFF. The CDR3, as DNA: TGTGCCAGTAGTGCCAATCCAGGAGTTACTGAAGCTTTCTTT.

The CDR3 bases are TGCGCCAGCAGCCTGATAGCGGGGGATAGGAACGAGCAGTACTTC. It is translated as CASSLIAGDRNEQYF. This chain joins TRBV4-1 and TRBJ2-7; TRBD2 matches 9 bases. This CDR3 is 15 amino acids long. The V gene's germline CDR1 is MGHRA and CDR2 YSYEKL. The junction had 9 bases not matched to a gene; V was cut back by 4 bases and J by 5 bases.

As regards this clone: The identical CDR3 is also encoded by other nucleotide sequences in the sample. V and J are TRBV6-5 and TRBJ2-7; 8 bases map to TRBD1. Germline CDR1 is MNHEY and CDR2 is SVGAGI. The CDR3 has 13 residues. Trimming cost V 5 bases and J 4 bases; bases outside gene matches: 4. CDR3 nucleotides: TGTGCCAGCAGTCTCGACAGGGGATACGAGCAGTACTTC. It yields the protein CASSLDRGYEQYF.